A single sample is the source of the 11 T cell receptor beta chains below, sequenced in a study of response to subunit inactivated influenza vaccine. TCRdb ran MiXCR on the RT-PCR reads and lists one entry per CDR3 protein. The data contain more than 450,000 distinct CDR3 sequences, about 12% of them singletons. This sample comprised PBMCs from blood, obtained on the day of vaccination. The origin of the receptors is a man between 45 and 60 years old who received an inactivated influenza vaccine.

In its sample, this clonotype was seen a few times. The chain links TRBV7-9 to TRBJ2-3; 8 bases match TRBD2. The length of the CDR3 is 15 residues. Germline CDR1 and CDR2: SEHNR and FQNEAQ (reference sequence). Germline trimming cut 5 bases from V and 2 bases from J; bases unmatched to any gene: 6. The CDR3 region has the DNA TGTGCCAGCAGCCCAGGGACTAGACCCACAGATACGCAGTATTTT. It is translated as CASSPGTRPTDTQYF.

This clonotype was counted only a few times. The chain combines TRBV4-1 with TRBJ2-1; weak D call: TRBD1 (5 bases). The V end was cut by 2 bases, the J end by 7 bases, with 9 bases between. The CDR3 consists of 13 residues. Germline V CDR1 and CDR2: MGHRA, YSYEKL. The CDR3 nucleotides read TGCGCCAGCAGCCAACCCAGGGATAATGAGCAGTTCTTC. As protein: CASSQPRDNEQFF.

The rearrangement uses TRBV7-2 and TRBJ2-7; 10 bases align to TRBD2. The CDR3 totals 14 residues. V dropped 1 base and J dropped 9; count of bases not matched to a gene: 6. Germline V gives CDR1 SGHTA, CDR2 FQGNSA. CDR3 nucleotides: TGTGCCAGCAGCTTAGATGCTAGCGGGAGCGGGCAGTACTTC. Its translation: CASSLDASGSGQYF.

The V and J genes are TRBV4-2 and TRBJ2-7; maybe TRBD1 (6 bases). In germline, CDR1 is LGHNA, CDR2 YNFKEQ. V lost 1 base and J lost 2, with 15 bases in between. The CDR3 loop spans 16 amino acids. The CDR3 DNA reads as TGTGCCAGCAGCCAAGGAATTCCACGACAGGCCTACGAGCAGTACTTC. Translating gives CASSQGIPRQAYEQYF.

This clonotype was seen only a few times. The genes are TRBV7-9 and TRBJ2-2; 13 bases align to TRBD2. CDR1 and CDR2 (germline): SEHNR, FQNEAQ (reference sequence). The length of the CDR3 is 15 residues. V shed 5 bases and J 7 bases; nucleotides not matched to a gene: 4. In nucleotides, the CDR3 is TGTGCCAGCAGCACTAGCGGGAGGGCCTTCGGGGAGCTGTTTTTT. Its protein product is CASSTSGRAFGELFF.

This chain links TRBV5-4 with TRBJ2-3, with TRBD2 matching over 8 bases. Germline V gene lookup returns CDR1 SGHNT and CDR2 YYREEE (reference sequence). With 0 bases clipped from V and 8 bases from J, the junction kept 8 bases outside the gene matches. The CDR3 totals 15 residues. The CDR3 here is CASSLEAGGPFTQYF. The CDR3, as DNA: TGTGCCAGCAGCTTGGAGGCGGGGGGCCCTTTTACGCAGTATTTT.

The chain couples TRBV15 to TRBJ2-2; the match to TRBD1 covers 9 bases. CDR1 is LNHNV and CDR2 is YYDKDF in the germline V gene (reference sequence). The CDR3 is made up of 16 amino acids. V gave up 5 bases and J gave up 5 bases; unmatched junction bases: 9. CDR3 sequence (DNA): TGTGCCACCAGCGCCGTGGGGGGACAGGGTACCGGGGAGCTGTTTTTT. Translated, it gives CATSAVGGQGTGELFF.

This clonotype appeared a few times. V usage is TRBV4-1 and J usage is TRBJ1-2, with TRBD1 identical over 7 bases. After removal of 1 base from V and 2 bases from J, the junction contained 4 bases not matched to a gene. Germline CDR1 and CDR2: MGHRA and YSYEKL. This CDR3 is 15 amino acids long. CDR3 coding DNA: TGCGCCAGCAGCCAAGCGACAGGGTGGAACTATGGCTACACCTTC. It yields the protein CASSQATGWNYGYTF.

This clonotype was picked up a small number of times. The chain has TRBV28 and TRBJ1-5, with 7 bases that match TRBD1. Trimming removed 5 bases from V and 0 bases from J; junction bases left unmatched: 4. CDR1 and CDR2 (germline): MDHEN, SYDVKM. The CDR3 runs 15 residues. The DNA of the CDR3 is TGTGCCAGCAGTCGACAGGGCCCTAGCAATCAGCCCCAGCATTTT. It codes for CASSRQGPSNQPQHF.

This clonotype was observed a few times. The chain joins TRBV28 to TRBJ1-5; the match to TRBD1 covers 9 bases. From germline, CDR1 is MDHEN and CDR2 SYDVKM. The junction had 6 bases not matched to a gene; V was cut back by 2 bases and J by 4 bases. The CDR3 runs to 16 residues. The CDR3 coding sequence is TGTGCCAGCAGTTTAATTGGGACAGGGCTTAATCAGCCCCAGCATTTT. Protein: CASSLIGTGLNQPQHF.

The gene calls are TRBV6-2 or TRBV6-3 and TRBJ2-2; D call uncertain. Trimming took off 2 bases at V and 8 bases at J, with 3 bases between the two ends. This CDR3 has 11 residues. Germline CDR1 reads MNHEY; CDR2 reads SVGEGT. CDR3 DNA sequence: TGTGCCAGCAGTTACCGGGGGGAGCTGTTTTTT. Translation gives CASSYRGELFF.